This T cell receptor (beta chain) was sequenced for a study of cytomegalovirus exposure and HLA in healthy donors. Healthy bone marrow donors made up the cohort. This PCR relied on a set of 60 Vbeta primers and 13 Jbeta primers. Using immunoSEQ multiplex PCR, the repertoire was profiled, and TCRdb retains in-frame clones only, with some absent. Counted here are 160,000 or so clones, around 80% occurring once; the ten biggest clones make up around 5.4%. General study results and limits: Accurate HLA-A and HLA-B prediction from TCR beta sequences was reported for most subjects. Later analysis revealed greater clonal expansion in HLA-associated TCR beta chains than in equally common others.

As to this clone: Its antigen is unidentified.

This CDR3 region has 14 residues. Sequences were obtained from PBMCs. This receptor was taken from a man aged 40-50 years in good health and CMV-seronegative. The chain combines TRBV21-1 with TRBJ2-7; no check of the table's D call, TRBD1, against the DNA was made. TRBV21-1 is labeled a pseudogene. CDR3 protein: CASRTRDRDYEQYF. The CDR3 DNA reads TGTGCCAGCAGGACCCGGGACAGGGACTACGAGCAGTACTTC.